The 5 T cell receptor beta chains given below trace back to one sample, sequenced in a study of OX40 agonist ivuxolimab in advanced cancers. Generated by immunoSEQ multiplex PCR, the TCRdb table keeps only in-frame clones and is missing some. Counted here are about 34,000 clones, roughly 80% occurring once; the ten biggest clones make up approximately 2.4%. The sample consisted of CD4+ or CD8+ T cells sorted from blood, taken in a trial of the OX40 agonist ivuxolimab. Receptor source: an adult with an advanced solid tumor such as melanoma, head and neck, liver or kidney cancer.

The chain employs TRBV7-3 and TRBJ2-2, with D maybe TRBD1 (6 bases). This CDR3 spans 14 amino acids. V dropped 5 bases and J dropped 2 bases, with 9 bases sitting between them. Looked up from germline, CDR1 is SGHTA and CDR2 is FQGTGA. The CDR3 loop is CASSPGQNTGELFF. CDR3 in DNA: TGTGCCAGCAGCCCGGGACAAAACACCGGGGAGCTGTTTTTT.

The chain carries TRBV6-6 and TRBJ2-6; D uncertain. Germline CDR1 MNHNY, CDR2 SVGAGI (reference sequence). The germline V and J ends were trimmed by 5 bases and 0 bases, with 11 bases remaining between them. This CDR3 spans 16 amino acids. The CDR3 DNA reads TGTGCCAGCAGTCAAAAGGGATACTCTGGGGCCAACGTCCTGACTTTC. Its translation: CASSQKGYSGANVLTF.

The chain couples TRBV6-1 to TRBJ2-7; no firm D call. Germline CDR1 and CDR2: MNHNS and SASEGT. CDR3 length equals 11 residues. V lost 2 bases, J lost 4 bases, and 3 bases lay in between. The CDR3 nucleotides are TGTGCCAGCAGTGAACCGTACGAGCAGTACTTC. Protein: CASSEPYEQYF.

V gene TRBV11-2 combines with J gene TRBJ2-5; TRBD2 aligns across 7 bases. Trimming cost V 5 bases and J 5 bases; bases outside gene matches: 2. The V gene's germline CDR1 is SGHAT and CDR2 FQNNGV. The CDR3 extends over 12 amino acids. The DNA of the CDR3 is TGTGCCAGCAGCCCAGCGGGGGAGACCCAGTACTTC. Amino acid sequence: CASSPAGETQYF.

The genes are TRBV11-3 and TRBJ2-2; D is uncertain. This CDR3 contains 13 residues. The V end was cut by 2 bases, the J end by 2 bases, with 3 bases between. Looked up from germline, CDR1 is SGHNT and CDR2 is YENEEA. CDR3 region: CASSLINTGELFF. The CDR3 DNA reads TGTGCCAGCAGCTTAATCAACACCGGGGAGCTGTTTTTT. Together with reference TRBV11-3 and TRBJ2-2, the CDR3 gives the full variable domain: EAGVVQSPRYKIIEKKQPVAFWCNPISGHNTLYWYLQNLGQGPELLIRYENEEAVDDSQLPKDRFSAERLKGVDSTLKIQPAELGDSAVYLCASSLINTGELFFGEGSRLTVL.